This TCR beta chain was captured by sequencing in a study of blood T cell repertoires in COVID-19. Study background: Nucleic acid was either cDNA or gDNA, and it came from T cells, B-cell-depleted T cells, or PBMCs.

Produced via immunoSEQ multiplex PCR; TCRdb's table is partial and in-frame only. The sample lists 360,000 or so clones; roughly nine tenths were seen once. The table lists this clone with a count of one. With 6 bases clipped from V and 6 bases from J, the junction kept 6 bases outside the gene matches. There are 15 residues in the CDR3. Per the germline V gene, CDR1 is SNHLY and CDR2 is FYNNEI. The sequence derives from a woman aged 25 to 39 who had recovered from COVID-19. Sequencing input: PBMCs or T cells enriched from blood (not recorded which). This chain connects TRBV2 to TRBJ2-1, with 12 positions matching TRBD2. The CDR3, as DNA: TGTGCCAGCAGCCTGACTAGCGGGGGATTCAATGAGCAGTTCTTC. This gives the protein CASSLTSGGFNEQFF.